These 13 T cell receptor beta chains were all obtained from the same sample, sequenced in a study of follicular helper T cells after annual influenza vaccination. Time point in this sample: 2015-2016 season, 7 days after influenza vaccination. The protocol was immunoSEQ multiplex PCR, while the TCRdb copy is restricted to in-frame clones and leaves out a portion. The sample holds approximately 1,100 clones; around four fifths are singletons and the top ten take approximately 4%. The material was CXCR5+ CD38+ circulating T follicular helper cells from blood, obtained 7 days after influenza vaccination. This sample's subset: circulating Tfh, non-naive CD4+CXCR5+PD-1+ (ICOS+CD38+ or ICOS-CD38-). These receptors were obtained from an adult who received the influenza vaccine.

The chain is built from TRBV11-2 and TRBJ2-6; 9 nucleotides match TRBD2. V was clipped by 2 bases and J by 0 bases; unmatched bases: 2. This CDR3 spans 17 amino acids. Germline V lookup: CDR1 SGHAT, CDR2 FQNNGV. The CDR3 sequence is CASSLLAGSSGANVLTF. For the CDR3, the DNA is TGTGCCAGCAGCTTACTAGCGGGGAGCTCTGGGGCCAACGTCCTGACTTTC. Full variable domain (remainder filled in from reference TRBV11-2 and TRBJ2-6): EAGVAQSPRYKIIEKRQSVAFWCNPISGHATLYWYQQILGQGPKLLIQFQNNGVVDDSQLPKDRFSAERLKGVDSTLKIQPAKLEDSAVYLCASSLLAGSSGANVLTFGAGSRLTVL.

This chain links TRBV7-9 with TRBJ2-7; TRBD2 matches at 10 bases. CDR1 is SEHNR, CDR2 FQNEAQ, per germline (reference sequence). This CDR3 spans 16 amino acids. J gave up 1 base and V 5 bases, and 8 bases lay outside the gene matches. The CDR3 coding sequence is TGTGCCAGCAGCCCCGAGGGGACTAGCGTATCCTACGAGCAGTACTTC. This gives the protein CASSPEGTSVSYEQYF.

The chain is built from TRBV28 and TRBJ1-1, with 9 positions matching TRBD1. J lost 5 bases, V lost 0 bases, and 1 base had no gene match. The CDR3 has 14 amino acids. Germline loops: CDR1 MDHEN, CDR2 SYDVKM. The CDR3 sequence is CASSLWTGGTEAFF. CDR3 DNA: TGTGCCAGCAGTTTATGGACAGGGGGGACTGAAGCTTTCTTT.

This chain joins TRBV4-1 and TRBJ2-7; the D is unclear. V gave up 1 base and J gave up 2 bases, with 12 bases separating them. The CDR3 runs to 15 residues. Germline CDR1 MGHRA, CDR2 YSYEKL. The CDR3 nucleotides are TGCGCCAGCAGCCAAGGGATTGGGGTAACCTACGAGCAGTACTTC. It is translated as CASSQGIGVTYEQYF.

The chain couples TRBV5-4 to TRBJ2-3, with 7 bases that match TRBD1. The germline V gene has CDR1 SGHNT and CDR2 YYREEE (reference sequence). Trimming cost V 4 bases and J 1 base; bases outside gene matches: 0. This CDR3 region has 13 residues. CDR3 bases: TGTGCCAGCAGCGGACAGGGCACAGATACGCAGTATTTT. Translating gives CASSGQGTDTQYF.

V is TRBV6-5 and J is TRBJ2-7, with D perhaps TRBD1 (5 bases). This CDR3 region has 12 residues. Trimming pared 6 bases from V and 7 bases from J, leaving 13 bases between. CDR1 and CDR2 (germline): MNHEY, SVGAGI. Written as DNA, the CDR3 is TGTGCCAGCAGACCGACAGTGGGTGAGCAGTACTTC. Translated, it gives CASRPTVGEQYF.

The gene calls are TRBV7-2 and TRBJ2-7; no reliable D call. The CDR3 runs to 14 residues. Germline V gene lookup returns CDR1 SGHTA and CDR2 FQGNSA. Trimming pared 4 bases from V and 4 bases from J, leaving 14 bases between. The CDR3 protein is CASSSGSMSYEQYF. The CDR3 DNA reads as TGTGCCAGCAGCTCCGGGTCGATGTCTTACGAGCAGTACTTC.

This clone was counted once. The chain carries TRBV30 and TRBJ2-5, with D possibly being TRBD2 (6 bases). The length of the CDR3 is 16 residues. The V end was cut by 2 bases, the J end by 0 bases, with 16 bases between. The germline V gene encodes CDR1 GTSNPN and CDR2 SVGIG (reference sequence). DNA for the CDR3: TGTGCCTGGAGTCTATCCGGGAGCACGTACCAAGAGACCCAGTACTTC. Translating it yields CAWSLSGSTYQETQYF.

This chain links TRBV19 with TRBJ2-3, with TRBD2 matching over 12 bases. This CDR3 is 17 amino acids long. Germline V lookup: CDR1 LNHDA, CDR2 SQIVND (reference sequence). Trimming removed 11 bases from V and 4 bases from J; junction bases left unmatched: 16. CDR3 nucleotides: TGTGCCTCTTCGACTAGCGGGAGCGCCGGTGATCCAGATACGCAGTATTTT. Amino acid sequence: CASSTSGSAGDPDTQYF. The whole variable domain, filled in from reference TRBV19 and TRBJ2-3, reads DGGITQSPKYLFRKEGQNVTLSCEQNLNHDAMYWYRQDPGQGLRLIYYSQIVNDFQKGDIAEGYSVSREKKESFPLTVTSAQKNPTAFYLCASSTSGSAGDPDTQYFGPGTRLTVL.

The CDR3 DNA follows: TGTGCCACCAGCAGTTATGCGGGAGGGGCCTACAATGAGCAGTTCTTC. Translation gives CATSSYAGGAYNEQFF. This rearrangement joins TRBV15 to TRBJ2-1, with 9 positions matching TRBD2. V lost 3 bases, J lost 2 bases, and 5 bases stayed unmatched. Germline V lookup: CDR1 LNHNV, CDR2 YYDKDF (reference sequence). The CDR3 has 16 residues. Filled out from reference TRBV15 and TRBJ2-1, the complete variable domain reads DAMVIQNPRYQVTQFGKPVTLSCSQTLNHNVMYWYQQKSSQAPKLLFHYYDKDFNNEADTPDNFQSRRPNTSFCFLDIRSPGLGDTAMYLCATSSYAGGAYNEQFFGPGTRLTVL.

This clone has only a few counts. The gene calls are TRBV9 and TRBJ1-1; D unresolved. Germline V gene lookup returns CDR1 SGDLS and CDR2 YYNGEE. V gave up 4 bases and J gave up 1 base, with 11 bases separating them. The CDR3 contains 14 residues. The CDR3: CASSQTQTNTEAFF. CDR3 sequence (DNA): TGTGCCAGCAGCCAGACCCAGACGAACACTGAAGCTTTCTTT.

The chain is built from TRBV6-1 and TRBJ2-1, with 12 bases identical to TRBD2. This CDR3 has 15 residues. The germline V gene has CDR1 MNHNS and CDR2 SASEGT. J was trimmed by 4 bases and V by 2 bases; bases with no gene match: 0. The CDR3 loop is CASSELAGGYNEQFF. Here the CDR3 DNA reads TGTGCCAGCAGTGAACTAGCGGGGGGGTACAATGAGCAGTTCTTC.

This clone was seen a single time. The chain combines TRBV2 with TRBJ2-7, with TRBD1 matching over 9 bases. Trimming at V came to 6 bases and at J to 7 bases, leaving 10 bases not matched to a gene. The CDR3 runs to 14 residues. CDR1 and CDR2 from the germline V gene are SNHLY and FYNNEI. The CDR3: CASREDRGYGEQYF. The CDR3 coding sequence is TGTGCCAGCAGAGAGGACAGGGGCTATGGAGAGCAGTACTTC.